The rows below give T cell receptor beta chains drawn from one sample of a study of T cell responses to AZD1222 COVID-19 vaccine. Method: immunoSEQ multiplex PCR; TCRdb's copy keeps in-frame clones and lacks some. This table has roughly 150,000 clones, 88% appearing once. Source: peripheral blood, taken on day 0 of MenACWY control vaccination. The receptors stem from an adult in good health. Both conserved end residues are part of each CDR3. D genes are given only for firm matches. Size tells how often a clone was seen (once, few, many) or the class of an expanded clone, and some rows leave it out.

TRBJ2-2 | TRBV3-1/TRBV3-2 | - | - | TGTGCCAGCAGCCACAAGACTAATTCCGGGGAGCTGTTTTTT | CASSHKTNSGELFF
TRBJ2-7 | TRBV9 | TRBD1 | - | TGTGCCAGCAGCGTAGAAACCGGGACAGTCGCCTACGAGCAGTACTTC | CASSVETGTVAYEQYF
TRBJ2-7 | TRBV11-3 | - | - | TGTGCCAGCAGCCTTCGGACAGAACGCTACGAGCAGTACTTC | CASSLRTERYEQYF
TRBJ2-1 | TRBV5-1 | - | - | TGCGCCAGCAGCTTGTTACAGAATGAGCAGTTCTTC | CASSLLQNEQFF
TRBJ1-6 | TRBV6-5 | TRBD1 | - | TGTGCCAGCAGGGAGGGGGACAGGACAACCACCCTCCACTTT | CASREGDRTTTLHF
TRBJ1-2 | TRBV6-2/TRBV6-3 | - | - | TGTGCCAGCAGTCGGCAGACATACTATGGCTACACCTTC | CASSRQTYYGYTF
TRBJ2-1 | TRBV11-3 | TRBD2 | - | TGTGCCAGCAGCTTGCTGGGACTAGCGGGGGCCGGTGAGCAGTTCTTC | CASSLLGLAGAGEQFF
TRBJ2-5 | TRBV5-1 | - | few | TGCGCCAGCAGACTACAGGGAAACCAAGAGACCCAGTACTTC | CASRLQGNQETQYF
TRBJ1-2 | TRBV12-2 | - | - | TGTGCAAGTCGCCCCCCACCCCAGGCGTTTAACTATGGCTACACCTTC | CASRPPPQAFNYGYTF
TRBJ1-3 | TRBV3-1/TRBV3-2 | - | - | TGTGCCAGCAGCCAAGGTTCCAGCTCTGGAAACACCATATATTTT | CASSQGSSSGNTIYF
TRBJ1-2 | TRBV5-4 | - | - | TGTGCCAGCAGCAACGACAAGAACTATGGCTACACCTTC | CASSNDKNYGYTF
TRBJ1-2 | TRBV28 | - | - | TGTGCCAGCAGGCCCGGGACCAACTATGGCTACACCTTC | CASRPGTNYGYTF
TRBJ1-1 | TRBV7-8 | TRBD1 | - | TGTGCCAGCAGCCGGAAGACAGGGGTACGGAACACTGAAGCTTTCTTT | CASSRKTGVRNTEAFF
TRBJ2-7 | TRBV27 | - | - | TGTGCCAGCAGTTTGCAGGGAAACGAGCAGTACTTC | CASSLQGNEQYF
TRBJ1-3 | TRBV4-3 | - | - | TGCGCCAGCAGCCAAGTGGAAGGAAACACCATATATTTT | CASSQVEGNTIYF
TRBJ1-5 | TRBV7-9 | - | - | TGTGCCAGCAGCTTAGGGGATAAGCCCCAGCATTTT | CASSLGDKPQHF
TRBJ1-1 | TRBV7-9 | TRBD1 | - | TGTGCCAGCAGTCCTCCAGGGGGCCTCTGGACTGAAGCTTTCTTT | CASSPPGGLWTEAFF
TRBJ1-5 | TRBV27 | - | once | TGTGCCAGCAGTATCGGAACTAGCAATCAGCCCCAGCATTTT | CASSIGTSNQPQHF
TRBJ1-6 | TRBV10-3 | TRBD1 | - | TGTGCCATCAGGGAGACAGGGATAAACTCACCCCTCCACTTT | CAIRETGINSPLHF
TRBJ1-3 | TRBV27 | - | - | TGTGCCAGCAGTTCCGGGGCTGGAAACACCATATATTTT | CASSSGAGNTIYF
TRBJ1-6 | TRBV2 | - | few | TGTGCCAGCAGTCTAGAAGGGGAAAATTCACCCCTCCACTTT | CASSLEGENSPLHF
TRBJ1-2 | TRBV11-3 | TRBD1 | - | TGTGCCAGCAGCAAAAACCGACAGGGGTGGGGCTATGGCTACACCTTC | CASSKNRQGWGYGYTF
TRBJ2-1 | TRBV18 | - | - | TGTGCCAGCTCATCATATCCCGGGGGAGTCTCCTACAATGAGCAGTTCTTC | CASSSYPGGVSYNEQFF
TRBJ2-1 | TRBV5-4 | TRBD1 | - | TGTGCCGGAGGGACAGGGTCCTACAATGAGCAGTTCTTC | CAGGTGSYNEQFF
TRBJ1-3 | TRBV4-1 | - | - | TGCGCCAGCAGCCCAAGGGGGGCTGGAAACACCATATATTTT | CASSPRGAGNTIYF
TRBJ1-1 | TRBV6-5 | - | - | TGTGCCAGCACGGTGAGGTCGGGGAACACTGAAGCTTTCTTT | CASTVRSGNTEAFF
TRBJ1-1 | TRBV3-1/TRBV3-2 | - | - | TGTGCCAGCAGCTCCCTAGCGGGGCTGGGTGAAGCTTTCTTT | CASSSLAGLGEAFF
TRBJ1-2 | TRBV5-1 | - | - | TGCGCCAGCAGCTCTCCGTTATCGGCCTCGGGGCCCGGAGTCGGCTATGGCTACACCTTC | CASSSPLSASGPGVGYGYTF
TRBJ1-4 | TRBV29-1 | TRBD1 | - | TGCAGCGTTGAAGGGGACAGGGGAGAGGAAAAACTGTTTTTT | CSVEGDRGEEKLFF
TRBJ1-1 | TRBV25-1 | - | - | TGTGCCAGCACTGGGAGCCGGGTCGGCTACACTGAAGCTTTCTTT | CASTGSRVGYTEAFF
TRBJ2-2 | TRBV2 | TRBD2 | few | TGTGCCAGCAATCCTAGCGGGATGAGTACCGGGGAGCTGTTTTTT | CASNPSGMSTGELFF
TRBJ1-1 | TRBV5-1 | - | - | TGCGCCAGCAGCCCCTACGCCAGGGACACTGAAGCTTTCTTT | CASSPYARDTEAFF
TRBJ1-1 | TRBV12-3/TRBV12-4 | - | - | TGTGCCAGCACCCTAAACTTGGGGGGCGAAGCTTTCTTT | CASTLNLGGEAFF